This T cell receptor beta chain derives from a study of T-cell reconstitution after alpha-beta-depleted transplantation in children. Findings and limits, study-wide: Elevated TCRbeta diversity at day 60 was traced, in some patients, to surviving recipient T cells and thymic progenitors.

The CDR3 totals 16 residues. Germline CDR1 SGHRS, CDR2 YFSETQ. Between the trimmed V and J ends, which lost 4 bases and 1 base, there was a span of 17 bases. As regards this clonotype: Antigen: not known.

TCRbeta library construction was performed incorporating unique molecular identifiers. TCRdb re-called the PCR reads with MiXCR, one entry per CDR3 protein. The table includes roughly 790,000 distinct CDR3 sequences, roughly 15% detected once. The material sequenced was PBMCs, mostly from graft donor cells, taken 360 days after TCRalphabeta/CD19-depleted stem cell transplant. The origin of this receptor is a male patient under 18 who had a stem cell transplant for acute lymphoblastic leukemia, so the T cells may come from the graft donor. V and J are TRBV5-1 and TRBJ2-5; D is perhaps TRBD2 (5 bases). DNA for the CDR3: TGCGCCAGCAGCGAGGGAAGTGTGATAGGCCAAGAGACCCAGTACTTC. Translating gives CASSEGSVIGQETQYF.